The rows below give T cell receptor beta chains drawn from one sample of a study of T cell responses to AZD1222 COVID-19 vaccine. Libraries were prepared by immunoSEQ multiplex PCR; TCRdb keeps only in-frame clonotypes and omits some of them. The table shows about 79,000 clones, with about 92% occurring only once. This specimen consisted of peripheral blood, obtained on day 0 of MenACWY control vaccination. The receptor source for this set is an adult in good health. The CDR3 runs from the conserved cysteine through the conserved F or W. D genes are given only for firm matches. The size entry is marked missing in some rows and otherwise reads once, few, many or a size class.

>TRBV11-2|-|15|-|TRBJ2-7
CASSLLSAGPYEQYF
TGTGCCAGCAGCTTACTCTCGGCAGGCCCCTACGAGCAGTACTTC
>TRBV7-3|once|20|TRBD2|TRBJ2-1
CASSTNGQSRAGGMANEQFF
TGTGCCAGCAGCACGAATGGACAGAGTAGAGCGGGAGGAATGGCCAATGAGCAGTTCTTC
>TRBV4-3|-|15|-|TRBJ2-5
CASSQRNRGGETQYF
TGCGCCAGCAGCCAGCGGAACAGGGGAGGAGAGACCCAGTACTTC
>TRBV29-1|once|13|TRBD1|TRBJ2-2
CSVDRGYTGELFF
TGCAGCGTTGACAGGGGGTACACCGGGGAGCTGTTTTTT
>TRBV7-2|-|13|TRBD2|TRBJ2-5
CASRDSGVETQYF
TGTGCCAGCAGAGACAGCGGGGTGGAGACCCAGTACTTC
>TRBV4-3|few|12|TRBD1|TRBJ1-2
CASSQAGDRPAF
TGCGCCAGCAGCCAAGCTGGGGACAGGCCCGCCTTC
>TRBV11-3|-|16|TRBD1|TRBJ2-2
CASSPLGQANTGELFF
TGTGCCAGCAGCCCACTTGGACAGGCGAACACCGGGGAGCTGTTTTTT
>TRBV7-3|once|16|TRBD1|TRBJ2-5
CASSLRGTGKWETQYF
TGTGCCAGCAGCTTAAGAGGGACAGGGAAGTGGGAGACCCAGTACTTC
>TRBV7-7|-|15|-|TRBJ2-7
CASSSGVLSSYEQYF
TGTGCCAGCAGCTCTGGGGTCCTAAGCTCCTACGAGCAGTACTTC
>TRBV3-1/TRBV3-2|once|11|-|TRBJ2-7
CASSLDYEQYF
TGTGCCAGCAGCCTGGATTACGAGCAGTACTTC
>TRBV9|once|15|-|TRBJ2-2
CASSVVGEVSGELFF
TGTGCCAGCAGCGTAGTGGGGGAAGTGTCCGGGGAGCTGTTTTTT
>TRBV7-3|-|15|TRBD1|TRBJ2-1
CASSPDRGSYNEQFF
TGTGCCAGCAGTCCCGACAGGGGGTCCTACAATGAGCAGTTCTTC
>TRBV5-1|-|15|-|TRBJ2-2
CASSLNLGRIGELFF
TGCGCCAGCAGCTTGAACCTCGGACGGATCGGGGAGCTGTTTTTT
>TRBV7-9|-|15|TRBD1|TRBJ2-7
CASSFTDRASFEQYF
TGTGCCAGCAGCTTTACCGACAGGGCTTCTTTCGAGCAGTACTTC
>TRBV7-2|few|15|-|TRBJ1-3
CASSLAWGGGNTIYF
TGTGCCAGCAGCTTAGCTTGGGGCGGTGGAAACACCATATATTTT
>TRBV5-6|-|14|-|TRBJ1-2
CASSSGSGRSGYTF
TGTGCCAGCAGCTCGGGGTCGGGGCGGTCCGGCTACACCTTC
>TRBV2|-|15|-|TRBJ1-3
CASSLQGTSGNTIYF
TGTGCCAGCAGCCTACAGGGCACCTCTGGAAACACCATATATTTT
>TRBV7-3|-|17|TRBD2|TRBJ2-5
CASSLWGTSGTEETQYF
TGTGCCAGCAGCTTATGGGGGACTAGCGGGACCGAAGAGACCCAGTACTTC
>TRBV19|-|14|TRBD1|TRBJ1-2
CASSIRTGGRGYTF
TGTGCCAGTAGTATCCGTACAGGGGGACGCGGCTACACCTTC
>TRBV5-1|-|15|TRBD1|TRBJ2-3
CASSPLGQAPDTQYF
TGCGCCAGCAGCCCCTTAGGACAGGCACCAGATACGCAGTATTTT
>TRBV29-1|-|10|-|TRBJ1-1
CSVGEKTAFF
TGCAGCGTTGGGGAGAAAACAGCTTTCTTT
>TRBV13|-|14|-|TRBJ2-2
CASSPPGYTGELFF
TGTGCCAGCAGCCCCCCAGGGTACACCGGGGAGCTGTTTTTT
>TRBV7-8|-|13|TRBD1|TRBJ1-5
CASSSGQGQPQHF
TGTGCCAGCAGCTCGGGACAGGGTCAGCCCCAGCATTTT
>TRBV7-2|-|14|TRBD1|TRBJ2-7
CASSLQTGLNEQYF
TGTGCCAGCAGCTTACAGACAGGGCTGAACGAGCAGTACTTC
>TRBV28|-|12|-|TRBJ2-2
CASSLRTGELFF
TGTGCCAGCAGTTTAAGGACCGGGGAGCTGTTTTTT
>TRBV18|-|15|TRBD1|TRBJ1-5
CASSLAGTGGQPQHF
TGTGCCAGCTCACTGGCCGGGACAGGGGGTCAGCCCCAGCATTTT
>TRBV5-1|-|22|TRBD2|TRBJ2-5
CASSLVPPRVRPSGRSQEAQYF
TGCGCCAGCAGCTTGGTACCCCCCCGCGTCCGTCCTAGCGGGAGATCTCAAGAGGCCCAGTACTTC
>TRBV18|-|15|-|TRBJ2-3
CASSPSGASTDTQYF
TGTGCCAGCTCCCCCTCGGGGGCTAGCACAGATACGCAGTATTTT
>TRBV30|-|13|-|TRBJ1-6
CAWEVSNNSPLHF
TGTGCCTGGGAGGTTTCGAATAATTCACCCCTCCACTTT
>TRBV19|-|13|-|TRBJ2-1
CASSGSAYNEQFF
TGTGCCAGTAGCGGGAGTGCCTACAATGAGCAGTTCTTC
>TRBV28|-|15|TRBD2|TRBJ2-7
CASSPQLAGAYEQYF
TGTGCCAGCAGTCCCCAACTAGCGGGAGCCTACGAGCAGTACTTC
>TRBV27|once|15|-|TRBJ1-5
CASSPRGFPNQPQHF
TGTGCCAGCAGTCCGCGGGGGTTCCCCAATCAGCCCCAGCATTTT
>TRBV25-1|-|14|-|TRBJ2-5
CASSERAGRETQYF
TGTGCCAGCAGTGAACGGGCAGGGAGAGAGACCCAGTACTTC
>TRBV7-9|-|13|-|TRBJ2-2
CASSTRNTGELFF
TGTGCCAGCAGCACCCGGAACACCGGGGAGCTGTTTTTT
>TRBV6-5|-|15|TRBD1|TRBJ2-7
CASSYEGQGAIEQYF
TGTGCCAGCAGTTACGAGGGGCAGGGGGCTATCGAGCAGTACTTC
>TRBV7-9|-|19|TRBD2|TRBJ2-2
CASSLALTSGGADTGELFF
TGTGCCAGCAGCTTAGCGCTGACTAGCGGGGGGGCCGACACCGGGGAGCTGTTTTTT
>TRBV18|-|13|-|TRBJ2-2
CASSPHGTGELFF
TGTGCCAGCTCACCCCATGGAACCGGGGAGCTGTTTTTT
>TRBV24-1|once|17|TRBD2|TRBJ2-1
CATSDWTSGGHYNEQFF
TGTGCCACCAGTGATTGGACTAGCGGGGGCCACTACAATGAGCAGTTCTTC
>TRBV29-1|-|14|TRBD1|TRBJ2-2
CSALTGANTGELFF
TGCAGCGCCTTGACAGGGGCCAACACCGGGGAGCTGTTTTTT
>TRBV7-8|-|17|TRBD2|TRBJ2-3
CASILLAGGAGTDTQYF
TGTGCCAGCATCTTGCTAGCGGGGGGCGCTGGCACAGATACGCAGTATTTT
>TRBV27|-|14|TRBD1|TRBJ2-7
CASSRTGGLYEQYF
TGTGCCAGCAGTCGGACAGGGGGCCTATACGAGCAGTACTTC
>TRBV18|-|14|TRBD1|TRBJ2-7
CASSPSDRLVEQYF
TGTGCCAGCTCACCATCGGACAGGCTCGTCGAGCAGTACTTC
>TRBV9|-|13|-|TRBJ1-5
CASSVGVEWPQHF
TGTGCCAGCAGCGTAGGGGTCGAATGGCCCCAGCATTTT
>TRBV5-5|-|16|TRBD1|TRBJ1-2
CASSWEGARAAYGYTF
TGTGCCAGCAGCTGGGAGGGGGCCAGGGCGGCCTATGGCTACACCTTC
>TRBV6-2/TRBV6-3|-|15|TRBD1|TRBJ1-1
CASSSLQGSNTEAFF
TGTGCCAGCAGTTCTCTACAGGGGTCGAACACTGAAGCTTTCTTT
>TRBV20-1|-|11|-|TRBJ2-7
CSARGYPQQYF
TGCAGTGCCCGCGGGTATCCTCAGCAGTACTTC
>TRBV7-9|-|15|-|TRBJ2-3
CASSLALGRTDTQYF
TGTGCCAGCAGCTTAGCCCTGGGACGCACAGATACGCAGTATTTT
>TRBV7-6|-|15|TRBD1|TRBJ2-2
CASSLRDRNTGELFF
TGTGCCAGCAGCTTACGGGACAGGAACACCGGGGAGCTGTTTTTT
>TRBV19|-|16|-|TRBJ2-1
CASTPGLILFYNEQFF
TGTGCCAGTACCCCAGGACTCATTCTCTTCTACAATGAGCAGTTCTTC
>TRBV28|few|15|TRBD1|TRBJ1-4
CASSQPGTGLEKLFF
TGTGCCAGCAGTCAGCCTGGGACAGGGTTGGAAAAACTGTTTTTT
>TRBV19|-|16|TRBD2|TRBJ2-3
CASSRRLAGGADTQYF
TGTGCCAGTAGTAGGCGACTAGCGGGAGGTGCAGATACGCAGTATTTT
>TRBV24-1|-|11|-|TRBJ2-6
CATGQKSVLTF
TGTGCCACCGGTCAGAAAAGCGTCCTGACTTTC
>TRBV15|-|15|-|TRBJ1-3
CATSRWTDSGNTIYF
TGTGCCACCAGCAGATGGACAGACTCTGGAAACACCATATATTTT
>TRBV5-1|few|13|TRBD1|TRBJ1-4
CASAGQGGEKLFF
TGCGCCAGCGCGGGACAGGGGGGTGAAAAACTGTTTTTT
>TRBV19|-|14|-|TRBJ1-5
CASSMIDRNQPQHF
TGTGCCAGTAGTATGATCGACAGGAATCAGCCCCAGCATTTT
>TRBV18|-|19|TRBD1|TRBJ1-5
CASSPSDRAFDASNQPQHF
TGTGCCAGCTCACCCTCGGACAGGGCTTTTGACGCGAGCAATCAGCCCCAGCATTTT
>TRBV6-1|-|17|-|TRBJ1-6
CASSDYTQGSYNSPLHF
TGTGCCAGCAGTGACTACACACAGGGCTCCTATAATTCACCCCTCCACTTT